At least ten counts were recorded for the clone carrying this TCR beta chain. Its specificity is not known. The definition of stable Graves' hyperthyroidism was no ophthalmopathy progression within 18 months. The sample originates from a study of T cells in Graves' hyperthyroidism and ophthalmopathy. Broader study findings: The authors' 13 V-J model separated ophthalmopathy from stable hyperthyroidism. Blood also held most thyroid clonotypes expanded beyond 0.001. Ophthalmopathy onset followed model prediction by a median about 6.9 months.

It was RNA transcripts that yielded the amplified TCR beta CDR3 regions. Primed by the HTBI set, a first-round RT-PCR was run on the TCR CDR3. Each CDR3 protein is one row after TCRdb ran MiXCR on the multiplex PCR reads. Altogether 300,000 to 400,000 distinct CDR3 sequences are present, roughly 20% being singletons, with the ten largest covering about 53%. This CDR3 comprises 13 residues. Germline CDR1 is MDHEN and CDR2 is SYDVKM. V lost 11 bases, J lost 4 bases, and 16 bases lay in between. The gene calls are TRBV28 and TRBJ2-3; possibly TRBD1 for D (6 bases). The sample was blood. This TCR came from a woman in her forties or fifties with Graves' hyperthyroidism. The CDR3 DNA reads TGTGCCGGGCGAAACAGGGATTCAGATACGCAGTATTTT. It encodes CAGRNRDSDTQYF.